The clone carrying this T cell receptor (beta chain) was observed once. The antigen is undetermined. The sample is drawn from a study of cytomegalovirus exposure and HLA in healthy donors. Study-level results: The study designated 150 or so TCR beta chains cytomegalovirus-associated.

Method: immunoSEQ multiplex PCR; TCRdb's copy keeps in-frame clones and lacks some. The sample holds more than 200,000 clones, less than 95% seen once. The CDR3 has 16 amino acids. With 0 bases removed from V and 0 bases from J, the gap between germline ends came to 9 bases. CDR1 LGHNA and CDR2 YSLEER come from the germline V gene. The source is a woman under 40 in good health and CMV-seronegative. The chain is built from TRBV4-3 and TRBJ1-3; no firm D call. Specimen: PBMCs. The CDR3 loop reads CASSQDWSSSGNTIYF. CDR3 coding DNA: TGCGCCAGCAGCCAAGACTGGTCGAGCTCTGGAAACACCATATATTTT.